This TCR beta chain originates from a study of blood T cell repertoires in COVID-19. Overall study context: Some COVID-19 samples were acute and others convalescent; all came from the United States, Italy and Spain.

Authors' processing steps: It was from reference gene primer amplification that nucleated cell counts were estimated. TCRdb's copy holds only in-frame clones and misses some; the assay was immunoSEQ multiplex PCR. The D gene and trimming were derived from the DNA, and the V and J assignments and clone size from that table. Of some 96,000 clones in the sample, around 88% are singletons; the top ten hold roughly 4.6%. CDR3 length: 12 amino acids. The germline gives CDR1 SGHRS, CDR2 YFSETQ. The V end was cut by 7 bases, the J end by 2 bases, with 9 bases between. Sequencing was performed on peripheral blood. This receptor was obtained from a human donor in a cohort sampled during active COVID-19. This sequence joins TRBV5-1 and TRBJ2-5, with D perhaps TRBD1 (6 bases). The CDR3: CASQGTQETQYF. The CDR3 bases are TGCGCCAGCCAGGGGACACAAGAGACCCAGTACTTC. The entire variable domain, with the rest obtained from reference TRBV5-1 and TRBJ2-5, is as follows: KAGVTQTPRYLIKTRGQQVTLSCSPISGHRSVSWYQQTPGQGLQFLFEYFSETQRNKGNFPGRFSGRQFSNSRSEMNVSTLELGDSALYLCASQGTQETQYFGPGTRLLVL.